This TCR beta chain was sequenced in a study of blood T cell repertoires in COVID-19. Study-wide context: PBMCs, B-cell-depleted T cells, or T cells provided the cDNA or gDNA that made up the material.

Produced via immunoSEQ multiplex PCR; TCRdb's table is partial and in-frame only. The sample yields about 300,000 clones, over 75% seen once. Living in roughly 25 US areas, the participants were between about 18 and 100 years of age. The CDR3 spans 14 residues. V lost 6 bases, J lost 7 bases, and 9 bases stayed unmatched. Per the germline V gene, CDR1 is SGHVS and CDR2 is FQNEAQ. The sample was PBMCs or T cells enriched from blood (not recorded which). The receptor was derived from a woman aged 30 to 39 who had recovered from COVID-19. The chain joins TRBV7-8 to TRBJ1-3; 7 bases match TRBD1. Here the CDR3 DNA reads TGTGCCAGCAGTAGCTTAGGCAGGGGGAACACCATATATTTT. The encoded protein is CASSSLGRGNTIYF.